Given below is one T cell receptor (beta chain) in context. Its antigen remains unknown. Described treatment: approximately 9-day PBMC culture with coronavirus spike peptide pools or control peptides (ViraFEST assay). Expanded clonotypes were found by TCR sequencing after peptide-pool stimulation (ViraFEST). Cultured CD4+ T-cell DNA underwent Oncomine TCR Beta short-read sequencing. A single record per CDR3 protein comes from TCRdb applying MiXCR to the PCR reads. The sample holds about 20,000 distinct CDR3 sequences, roughly 55% seen once. The sample is drawn from a study of vaccination and CD4 T cells after COVID-19. Turning to the study itself: The stimulus for the cells was overlapping spike peptides derived from SARS-CoV-2, HCoV-NL63, HCoV-OC43 and HCoV-229E.

V lost 5 bases and J lost 5; bases outside the gene matches: 14. The germline V gene has CDR1 MDHEN and CDR2 SYDVKM. This CDR3 comprises 18 residues. Study results and limitations: From approximately 21 to 40, the median of SARS-CoV-2-reactive clonotypes rose without reaching significance.

The V gene is TRBV28, the J gene TRBJ2-2, with 10 bases fitting TRBD2. This receptor was identified in a human donor who had recovered from COVID-19. Sequenced sample: CD4+ T cells from blood, cultured in vitro. The CDR3 nucleotides are TGTGCCAGCAGTCGAGGATCTTCTAGCGGGAGTTATACCGGGGAGCTGTTTTTT. It codes for CASSRGSSSGSYTGELFF.